The present entry profiles one T cell receptor (beta chain) with its context. Libraries were prepared by immunoSEQ multiplex PCR; TCRdb keeps only in-frame clonotypes and omits some of them. This table holds about 16,000 clones, approximately 70% found once. The sample comes from a study of tumor-infiltrating lymphocytes in localized non-small cell lung cancer. The sequence was obtained from a human donor with non-small cell lung cancer. The sequenced sample was lung tumor tissue.

DNA of the CDR3: TGTGCCAGCTACCCTAGGAGGGAGAGGTCCTACAATGAGCAGTTCTTC. It yields the protein CASYPRRERSYNEQFF. This chain joins TRBV2 and TRBJ2-1; D is possibly TRBD2 (6 bases). The V gene lost 8 bases and the J gene lost 1 base, with 18 bases spanning the gap. The CDR3 has 16 residues. Germline assignment: CDR1 SNHLY and CDR2 FYNNEI.